This T cell receptor beta chain comes out of a study of blood T cell repertoires in COVID-19. Study overall: Researchers got acute and convalescent COVID-19 samples from the United States, Italy and Spain.

Enrollment of patients from Seattle took place during active infection, with longitudinal follow-up. Profiling relied on immunoSEQ multiplex PCR, and the TCRdb table lists in-frame clones only, not all of them. The sample yields about 170,000 clones, approximately 90% seen once. The CDR3 is made up of 14 amino acids. Germline CDR1 MNHEY, CDR2 SMNVEV (reference sequence). V was pared by 6 bases and J by 3 bases, with 0 bases of the junction left unmatched. The clonotype was recovered from a man aged 30 to 45 with COVID-19, enrolled during active disease. The chain combines TRBV27 with TRBJ1-5, with 12 nucleotides matching TRBD1. The source material was peripheral blood. The CDR3 nucleotides are TGTGCCAGCAGGGGACAGGGGGCCAATCAGCCCCAGCATTTT. Translation gives CASRGQGANQPQHF.